Shown below are 16 T cell receptor beta chains from a single sample sequenced in a study of blood T cell repertoires in COVID-19. Produced via immunoSEQ multiplex PCR; TCRdb's table is partial and in-frame only. Of roughly 110,000 clones listed, around nine tenths were seen once; the top ten hold approximately 4.7%. What was sequenced was peripheral blood. Receptors originate from a man aged 35-49 years with acute or convalescent COVID-19.

The J gene is TRBJ2-1, the V gene TRBV11-3; TRBD2 agrees at 14 bases. Trimming at V came to 5 bases and at J to 0 bases, leaving 9 bases not matched to a gene. CDR1 is SGHNT and CDR2 is YENEEA in the germline V gene. The CDR3 is 19 residues long. CDR3 loop: CASSKGLAGGKSSYNEQFF. CDR3 DNA: TGTGCCAGCAGCAAAGGACTAGCGGGGGGAAAGAGCTCCTACAATGAGCAGTTCTTC.

The chain carries TRBV19 and TRBJ1-5; 7 bases align to TRBD1. The germline gives CDR1 LNHDA, CDR2 SQIVND (reference sequence). Trimming cost V 8 bases and J 8 bases; bases outside gene matches: 18. CDR3 length: 16 amino acids. This CDR3 reads CASSSLNDRAVKPQHF. The CDR3 DNA is TGTGCCAGTTCCTCTTTAAATGACAGGGCTGTAAAGCCCCAGCATTTT.

The chain joins TRBV6-2 or TRBV6-3 to TRBJ1-2, with D possibly being TRBD1 (5 bases). V was cut by 5 bases and J by 4 bases, with 11 bases left in between. CDR1 MNHEY and CDR2 SVGEGT come from the germline V gene. CDR3 length equals 13 residues. Here the CDR3 reads CASSPTGGYGYTF. CDR3 nucleotides: TGTGCCAGCAGTCCCACCGGGGGCTATGGCTACACCTTC.

The rearrangement links TRBV20-1 to TRBJ2-3, with 7 nucleotides matching TRBD1. The CDR3 length is 15 residues. V shed 3 bases, J shed 4 bases, and the junction held 10 bases outside the gene matches. The germline gives CDR1 DFQATT, CDR2 SNEGSKA (reference sequence). Here the CDR3 reads CSASPRGSRSDTQYF. CDR3 coding DNA: TGCAGTGCTAGTCCCAGGGGGAGTAGGTCAGATACGCAGTATTTT.

This chain links TRBV7-8 with TRBJ2-7; 8 bases agree with TRBD2. Germline assignment: CDR1 SGHVS and CDR2 FQNEAQ. J was trimmed by 9 bases and V by 5 bases; bases with no gene match: 12. This CDR3 has 14 amino acids. This chain's CDR3 is CASSTNPGGRGQYF. DNA of the CDR3: TGTGCCAGCAGCACAAATCCGGGGGGGCGGGGGCAGTACTTC.

V and J are TRBV19 and TRBJ1-4, with 8 bases lining up with TRBD1. Germline CDR1 and CDR2: LNHDA and SQIVND (reference sequence). After removal of 4 bases from V and 4 bases from J, the junction contained 8 bases not matched to a gene. The CDR3 loop spans 16 amino acids. For the CDR3, the DNA is TGTGCCAGTAGTACTTCTCCGGGACAGGTTAATGAAAAACTGTTTTTT. Its protein is CASSTSPGQVNEKLFF.

J is TRBJ2-5 and V is TRBV5-4; 11 nucleotides agree with TRBD2. In germline, CDR1 is SGHNT, CDR2 YYREEE (reference sequence). The V and J ends lost 2 bases and 3 bases, in that order; junction bases with no gene match: 3. There are 15 residues in the CDR3. CDR3 coding DNA: TGTGCCAGCAGCTTCTCGGGACTAGCGGAAGAGACCCAGTACTTC. It encodes CASSFSGLAEETQYF.

The rearrangement uses TRBV6-5 and TRBJ1-5, with TRBD1 matching 7 bases. The germline CDR1 and CDR2 sequences are MNHEY and SVGAGI. The ends lost 6 bases at V and 4 bases at J; junction bases unmatched: 9. The CDR3 length is 15 residues. CDR3 bases: TGTGCCAGCAGCCCGACAGGGATGGAGAATCAGCCCCAGCATTTT. Translation: CASSPTGMENQPQHF.

The chain is built from TRBV3-1 (or the pseudogene TRBV3-2) and TRBJ1-5; a weak D match, TRBD1 (5 bases). V gave up 3 bases and J gave up 4 bases, with 10 bases separating them. This CDR3 has 14 amino acids. Looked up from germline, CDR1 is LGHDT and CDR2 is YNNKEL (reference sequence). CDR3 sequence reads: CASSQSGVNQPQHF. DNA for the CDR3: TGTGCCAGCAGCCAGTCGGGGGTGAATCAGCCCCAGCATTTT.

The chain uses TRBV19 and TRBJ2-1; 7 bases align to TRBD1. V was clipped by 3 bases and J by 6 bases; unmatched bases: 2. The CDR3 has 13 residues. Germline-derived CDR1 and CDR2 are LNHDA and SQIVND (reference sequence). The CDR3 coding sequence is TGTGCCAGTAGTATCAACAGGGGCAATGAGCAGTTCTTC. Translating gives CASSINRGNEQFF.

The rearrangement links TRBV6-5 to TRBJ1-6, with no clear D. The CDR3 covers 14 residues. V gave up 6 bases and J gave up 0 bases, with 6 bases separating them. In germline, CDR1 is MNHEY, CDR2 SVGAGI. The CDR3 is CASRRSSYNSPLHF. The DNA of the CDR3 is TGTGCCAGCAGGAGGAGCTCCTATAATTCACCCCTCCACTTT.

This chain links TRBV6-5 with TRBJ2-7; D possibly corresponds to TRBD2 (6 bases). The CDR3 has 12 amino acids. The ends were cut back, 7 bases at V and 4 bases at J, with 11 bases in the middle. Germline CDR1 and CDR2: MNHEY and SVGAGI. The CDR3 loop is CASILSGYEQYF. The CDR3 region has the DNA TGTGCCAGCATTCTTAGCGGATACGAGCAGTACTTC.

The chain joins TRBV4-1 to TRBJ1-1; D perhaps matches TRBD1 (5 bases). The CDR3 is 14 amino acids. Trimming removed 1 base at V and 1 base at J, with 7 bases between. Germline values: CDR1 MGHRA, CDR2 YSYEKL. In DNA, the CDR3 is TGCGCCAGCAGCCAAGCGGGGGGGAACACTGAAGCTTTCTTT. Amino acid sequence: CASSQAGGNTEAFF.

The chain carries TRBV6-5 and TRBJ1-1; no clear D gene. The CDR3 is made up of 11 amino acids. Between the trimmed V and J ends, which lost 8 bases and 3 bases, there was a span of 7 bases. In germline, CDR1 is MNHEY, CDR2 SVGAGI. CDR3: CASEEDTEAFF. CDR3 DNA sequence: TGTGCCAGCGAGGAGGACACTGAAGCTTTCTTT.

This clone showed up just once. J is TRBJ1-4 and V is TRBV3-1 (or the pseudogene TRBV3-2), with unresolved D. Germline CDR1 LGHDT, CDR2 YNNKEL (reference sequence). This CDR3 is 15 amino acids long. The V gene lost 4 bases and the J gene lost 11 bases, with 20 bases spanning the gap. CDR3 sequence reads: CASSPGNGGLGKLFF. The CDR3 nucleotides read TGTGCCAGCAGCCCCGGGAACGGAGGATTGGGGAAACTGTTTTTT.

This clone turned up a few times. A read error may produce the germline difference seen at one junction end. The chain recombines TRBV4-1 with TRBJ1-4; D perhaps matches TRBD1 (6 bases). Per germline, CDR1 MGHRA and CDR2 YSYEKL. The CDR3 sequence is 17 residues long. CDR3 nucleotides: TGCGCCAGCAGCCAAGATCAGGGGACATACAAAAATGAAAAGCTGTTTTTT. Its protein product is CASSQDQGTYKNEKLFF.